The 31 T cell receptor beta chains below all came from one sample that was sequenced in a study of blood T cell repertoires in COVID-19. Sequenced by immunoSEQ multiplex PCR; TCRdb stores in-frame clones only, minus some. The data show around 130,000 clones, 84% seen once. The sample taken for sequencing was peripheral blood. Receptor source: a man aged 55 to 69 with acute or convalescent COVID-19.

J is TRBJ2-7 and V is TRBV30; 10 positions match TRBD1. V trimming: 4 bases; J trimming: 4 bases; junction bases outside the gene matches: 4. Germline lookup yields CDR1 GTSNPN and CDR2 SVGIG (reference sequence). This CDR3 has 13 amino acids. Here the CDR3 reads CAWNLDRGYEQYF. The CDR3 DNA sequence: TGTGCCTGGAACTTGGACAGGGGGTACGAGCAGTACTTC.

This chain connects TRBV2 to TRBJ2-2; TRBD1 aligns across 7 bases. CDR3 size: 15 residues. V lost 7 bases, J lost 6 bases, and 11 bases stayed unmatched. Germline V CDR1 and CDR2: SNHLY, FYNNEI. The CDR3 DNA follows: TGTGCCAGCAATCAGAGGGGGCTTTTGTCCGGGGAGCTGTTTTTT. This sequence encodes CASNQRGLLSGELFF.

The chain employs TRBV6-6 and TRBJ2-1, with 8 bases aligning to TRBD2. With V trimmed by 5 bases and J by 9 bases, 15 bases remained unmatched. CDR3 length equals 16 residues. Germline CDR1 is MNHNY and CDR2 is SVGAGI (reference sequence). The CDR3 reads CASSPHGGLGQGEQFF. The CDR3, as DNA: TGTGCCAGCAGTCCCCACGGGGGACTAGGGCAGGGTGAGCAGTTCTTC.

The rearrangement uses TRBV29-1 and TRBJ2-1; D is unresolved. CDR3 size: 13 residues. Germline V lookup: CDR1 SQVTM, CDR2 ANQGSEA. Trimming pared 4 bases from V and 9 bases from J, leaving 16 bases between. CDR3 protein: CSVVEVVGREQFF. In nucleotides, the CDR3 is TGCAGCGTTGTCGAAGTTGTGGGCCGTGAGCAGTTCTTC.

The chain links TRBV25-1 to TRBJ1-5; D unclear. CDR3 length equals 15 residues. The germline CDR1 and CDR2 sequences are MGHDK and SYGVNS. Trimming took off 4 bases at V and 7 bases at J, with 17 bases between the two ends. CDR3 in amino acids: CASSVGEEGSQPQHF. The CDR3, as DNA: TGTGCCAGCAGTGTTGGGGAGGAGGGTTCCCAGCCCCAGCATTTT.

CDR3 nucleotide sequence: TGTGCCAGCAGCCAGGGGGGACAGGGAACCCTGAAGGCTTTCTTT. Protein sequence: CASSQGGQGTLKAFF. The chain has TRBV3-1 (or the pseudogene TRBV3-2) and TRBJ1-1; 9 nucleotides agree with TRBD1. Trimming took 3 bases from V and 11 from J; bases not matched to a gene: 13. The CDR3 length is 15 residues. CDR1 and CDR2 from the germline V gene are LGHDT and YNNKEL (reference sequence).

The V gene is TRBV7-2, the J gene TRBJ2-7; the match to TRBD2 covers 8 bases. The CDR3 runs 15 residues. From germline, CDR1 is SGHTA and CDR2 FQGNSA. Trimming removed 1 base from V and 0 bases from J; junction bases left unmatched: 2. This CDR3 reads CASSLVSGDSYEQYF. For the CDR3, the DNA is TGTGCCAGCAGCTTAGTTAGCGGGGACTCCTACGAGCAGTACTTC. Drawing the rest from reference TRBV7-2 and TRBJ2-7, the complete variable domain is GAGVSQSPSNKVTEKGKDVELRCDPISGHTALYWYRQSLGQGLEFLIYFQGNSAPDKSGLPSDRFSAERTGGSVSTLTIQRTQQEDSAVYLCASSLVSGDSYEQYFGPGTRLTVT.

V is TRBV2 and J is TRBJ1-1; unclear D gene. Germline V gene lookup returns CDR1 SNHLY and CDR2 FYNNEI. There are 14 residues in the CDR3. Trimming cost V 6 bases and J 1 base, with 12 bases left between them. CDR3 nucleotide sequence: TGTGCCAGCAGAACTAGTTTGGCGAACACTGAAGCTTTCTTT. The encoded protein is CASRTSLANTEAFF.

V usage is TRBV2 and J usage is TRBJ1-5; 12 nucleotides agree with TRBD1. In germline, CDR1 is SNHLY, CDR2 FYNNEI. The CDR3 covers 15 residues. J lost 7 bases, V lost 6 bases, and 7 bases had no gene match. DNA for the CDR3: TGTGCCAGCAGCGGGACAGGGGGCTTGAGGCAGCCCCAGCATTTT. The encoded protein is CASSGTGGLRQPQHF.

This chain uses TRBV5-1 with TRBJ1-2; TRBD1 matches at 7 bases. Germline V gene data show CDR1 as SGHRS and CDR2 as YFSETQ. This CDR3 has 13 residues. V gave up 4 bases and J gave up 7 bases; unmatched junction bases: 7. CDR3 residues: CASSVTGDGGYTF. The DNA for the CDR3 is TGCGCCAGCAGCGTTACAGGGGACGGTGGCTACACCTTC. Full variable domain (outside the CDR3, taken from reference TRBV5-1 and TRBJ1-2): KAGVTQTPRYLIKTRGQQVTLSCSPISGHRSVSWYQQTPGQGLQFLFEYFSETQRNKGNFPGRFSGRQFSNSRSEMNVSTLELGDSALYLCASSVTGDGGYTFGSGTRLTVV.

CDR3 nucleotides: TGTGCCAGCAGATACCGGGACAGCTCCTACGAGCAGTACTTC. Its translation: CASRYRDSSYEQYF. The chain uses TRBV27 and TRBJ2-7; 7 bases line up with TRBD1. The V segment lost 6 bases and the J segment 0 bases; nucleotides outside the gene matches: 5. Germline V gene data show CDR1 as MNHEY and CDR2 as SMNVEV (reference sequence). There are 14 residues in the CDR3.

This chain connects TRBV6-6 to TRBJ2-7; 8 positions agree with TRBD1. The trim removed 4 bases at V and 0 bases at J, leaving 5 bases unmatched. The germline CDR1 and CDR2 sequences are MNHNY and SVGAGI (reference sequence). The CDR3 runs 15 residues. CDR3 nucleotides: TGTGCCAGCAGTTCGGACAGGGCGGTCTCCTACGAGCAGTACTTC. Protein product: CASSSDRAVSYEQYF.

The chain recombines TRBV12-3 or TRBV12-4 with TRBJ1-5, with a weak D call TRBD1 (5 bases). This CDR3 spans 13 amino acids. Trimming removed 6 bases from V and 7 bases from J, with 13 bases in between. The CDR3 spells CASSDSSRQPQHF. The DNA of the CDR3 is TGTGCCAGCAGCGACAGTTCGAGGCAGCCCCAGCATTTT.

The chain couples TRBV6-1 to TRBJ1-6; D is possibly TRBD1 (5 bases). V gave up 0 bases and J gave up 7 bases, with 19 bases separating them. This CDR3 comprises 18 residues. Germline CDR1 and CDR2: MNHNS and SASEGT. The chain's CDR3 is CASSEAALTANHNSPLHF. The CDR3 DNA reads TGTGCCAGCAGTGAAGCTGCCCTGACAGCTAATCACAATTCACCCCTCCACTTT.

The chain carries TRBV5-1 and TRBJ2-1; 10 nucleotides agree with TRBD2. After removal of 4 bases from V and 2 bases from J, the junction contained 3 bases not matched to a gene. The CDR3 sequence is 15 residues long. Per germline, CDR1 SGHRS and CDR2 YFSETQ. The CDR3 DNA follows: TGCGCCAGCAGCACTAGCGGGACAACCTACAATGAGCAGTTCTTC. This translates into CASSTSGTTYNEQFF.

This clone was observed a handful of times. The gene calls are TRBV2 and TRBJ2-7, with D hard to call. The CDR3 has 12 residues. CDR1 is SNHLY and CDR2 is FYNNEI in the germline V gene. V was pared by 0 bases and J by 4 bases, with 4 bases between. The CDR3 region has the DNA TGTGCCAGCAGTGAAGCATATTACGAGCAGTACTTC. This sequence encodes CASSEAYYEQYF.

V is TRBV6-1 and J is TRBJ2-5, with TRBD1 identical over 7 bases. V gave up 0 bases and J gave up 5 bases; unmatched junction bases: 6. The germline V gene has CDR1 MNHNS and CDR2 SASEGT. CDR3 length equals 15 residues. The CDR3 loop reads CASSEAGGYYETQYF. As DNA, the CDR3 is TGTGCCAGCAGTGAAGCAGGGGGCTATTATGAGACCCAGTACTTC.

The rearrangement joins TRBV5-1 to TRBJ1-4; perhaps TRBD1 as D (5 bases). The V gene lost 3 bases and the J gene lost 0 bases, with 12 bases spanning the gap. Looked up from germline, CDR1 is SGHRS and CDR2 is YFSETQ. CDR3 size: 16 residues. This CDR3 is CASSSLGVSTNEKLFF. The DNA for the CDR3 is TGCGCCAGCAGCTCGCTAGGGGTCTCAACTAATGAAAAACTGTTTTTT.

The V and J genes are TRBV6-5 and TRBJ2-5; 8 bases are shared with TRBD1. The CDR3 extends over 14 amino acids. Germline V gene lookup returns CDR1 MNHEY and CDR2 SVGAGI. The junction had 3 bases not matched to a gene; V was cut back by 1 base and J by 5 bases. The CDR3 protein is CASSYFTGGETQYF. For the CDR3, the DNA is TGTGCCAGCAGTTACTTCACAGGGGGGGAGACCCAGTACTTC.

The chain carries TRBV5-1 and TRBJ2-3; no clear D gene. The V and J ends lost 3 bases and 2 bases respectively, with 10 bases between them. Germline CDR1 SGHRS, CDR2 YFSETQ. There are 14 residues in the CDR3. CDR3 amino acids: CASSWQWPTDTQYF. CDR3 coding DNA: TGCGCCAGCAGCTGGCAGTGGCCCACAGATACGCAGTATTTT.

This chain uses TRBV14 with TRBJ1-6; D is uncertain. V dropped 4 bases and J dropped 7 bases, with 2 bases sitting between them. The CDR3 is 11 residues long. Germline assignment: CDR1 SGHDN and CDR2 FVKESK. In nucleotides, the CDR3 is TGTGCCAGCAGCCCGAATTCACCCCTCCACTTT. This encodes CASSPNSPLHF.

CDR3 in DNA: TGTGCCACCGGGAACACCGGGGAGCTGTTTTTT. Protein sequence: CATGNTGELFF. V is TRBV6-6 and J is TRBJ2-2; no definite D call. Germline V CDR1 and CDR2: MNHNY, SVGAGI (reference sequence). V dropped 10 bases and J dropped 1 base, with 4 bases sitting between them. The CDR3 sequence is 11 residues long.

The CDR3 here is CATGGWDTEAFF. The CDR3 DNA reads TGTGCCACGGGGGGGTGGGACACTGAAGCTTTCTTT. The chain combines TRBV28 with TRBJ1-1, with D perhaps TRBD1 (5 bases). The germline V gene has CDR1 MDHEN and CDR2 SYDVKM. The ends were cut back, 10 bases at V and 3 bases at J, with 12 bases in the middle. The CDR3 consists of 12 residues.

The chain joins TRBV19 to TRBJ1-1, with TRBD1 as a possible D gene (5 bases). V lost 7 bases and J lost 1, with 10 bases in between. Germline values: CDR1 LNHDA, CDR2 SQIVND (reference sequence). The CDR3 runs to 13 residues. The CDR3 is CASIPDRNTEAFF. The CDR3 DNA is TGTGCCAGTATCCCCGACAGGAACACTGAAGCTTTCTTT. The whole variable domain, remainder taken from reference TRBV19 and TRBJ1-1, is DGGITQSPKYLFRKEGQNVTLSCEQNLNHDAMYWYRQDPGQGLRLIYYSQIVNDFQKGDIAEGYSVSREKKESFPLTVTSAQKNPTAFYLCASIPDRNTEAFFGQGTRLTVV.

The rearrangement joins TRBV5-4 to TRBJ2-2; TRBD2 aligns across 12 bases. The junction had 5 bases not matched to a gene; V was cut back by 4 bases and J by 4 bases. The CDR3 covers 16 residues. Germline loops: CDR1 SGHNT, CDR2 YYREEE (reference sequence). CDR3 coding DNA: TGTGCCAGCAGCACCCTAGCGGGGGGGGGCACCGGGGAGCTGTTTTTT. Translation gives CASSTLAGGGTGELFF. The complete variable domain, with remaining parts taken from reference TRBV5-4 and TRBJ2-2, reads ETGVTQSPTHLIKTRGQQVTLRCSSQSGHNTVSWYQQALGQGPQFIFQYYREEENGRGNFPPRFSGLQFPNYSSELNVNALELDDSALYLCASSTLAGGGTGELFFGEGSRLTVL.

About this clone itself: Its ends do not fully match the called genes, so a read error is possible. V is TRBV7-7 and J is TRBJ2-2; TRBD1 might be the D (5 bases). CDR3 size: 14 residues. CDR1 and CDR2 (germline): SSHAT, FNYEAQ (reference sequence). CDR3 residues: CASSSRQNPGELFF. In DNA form, the CDR3 reads TGTGCCAGCAGCTCACGACAGAACCCCGGGGAGCTGTTTTTT. Using reference TRBV7-7 and TRBJ2-2 for the parts outside the CDR3, the full variable domain is GAGVSQSPRYKVTKRGQDVTLRCDPISSHATLYWYQQALGQGPEFLTYFNYEAQPDKSGLPSDRFSAERPEGSISTLTIQRTEQRDSAMYRCASSSRQNPGELFFGEGSRLTVL.

V usage is TRBV7-6 and J usage is TRBJ1-1; D not certain. The V end was cut by 5 bases, the J end by 10 bases, with 17 bases between. CDR3 length: 13 residues. Germline assignment: CDR1 SGHVS and CDR2 FNYEAQ. The CDR3 loop reads CASSQRDGVRAFF. CDR3 sequence (DNA): TGTGCCAGCAGCCAAAGAGACGGAGTTAGAGCTTTCTTT.

V and J are TRBV11-2 and TRBJ1-1, with D possibly matching TRBD1 (6 bases). Looked up from germline, CDR1 is SGHAT and CDR2 is FQNNGV. This CDR3 contains 14 residues. The V end was cut by 5 bases, the J end by 5 bases, with 15 bases between. The CDR3 bases are TGTGCCAGCAGCGTAAAGGGGGGGTGGACTGAAGCTTTCTTT. Translation: CASSVKGGWTEAFF.

The chain is built from TRBV2 and TRBJ2-4; tentative D call: TRBD2 (6 bases). The V and J ends lost 5 bases and 0 bases respectively, with 11 bases between them. CDR1 is SNHLY and CDR2 is FYNNEI in the germline V gene. CDR3 length equals 15 residues. In nucleotides, the CDR3 is TGTGCCAGCAGTTACGGGACTTTAGCCAAAAACATTCAGTACTTC. Protein sequence: CASSYGTLAKNIQYF.

The chain joins TRBV24-1 to TRBJ1-4, with TRBD1 matching over 8 bases. This CDR3 has 16 amino acids. Per the germline V gene, CDR1 is KGHDR and CDR2 is SFDVKD. V gave up 4 bases and J gave up 7 bases; unmatched junction bases: 10. The CDR3 spells CATSDGGGQGFEKLFF. CDR3 DNA sequence: TGTGCCACCAGTGACGGGGGTGGACAGGGATTTGAAAAACTGTTTTTT.

In this sample, this clone turned up many times. The chain combines TRBV12-3 or TRBV12-4 with TRBJ1-6, with D possibly being TRBD1 (6 bases). The CDR3 covers 12 residues. V lost 4 bases and J lost 10, with 8 bases in between. For the CDR3, the DNA is TGTGCCAGCAGTTACACAGGGTCACCCCTCCACTTT. Residues: CASSYTGSPLHF.